This TCR beta chain was identified during a study of blood T cell repertoires in COVID-19. Overall study: Specimens from acute and convalescent COVID-19 originated in the United States, Italy and Spain. In each case, the material was cDNA or gDNA derived from T cells, B-cell-depleted T cells, or PBMCs.

This CDR3 comprises 16 residues. The germline V gene has CDR1 SGHRS and CDR2 YFSETQ. V was clipped by 4 bases and J by 3 bases, with 19 bases between them. Sequencing used immunoSEQ multiplex PCR; TCRdb keeps in-frame clones, though not all of them. The sample yields 89,000 or so clones, 70% to 85% seen once. The sequence was obtained from a human donor in a cohort sampled during active COVID-19. The rearrangement uses TRBV5-1 and TRBJ1-1; TRBD1 is a possible D gene (6 bases). The sample comprised peripheral blood. The CDR3 reads CASSPPPQGLDTEAFF. In nucleotides, the CDR3 is TGCGCCAGCAGCCCTCCACCACAGGGATTGGACACTGAAGCTTTCTTT.